The 25 T cell receptor beta chains below all came from one sample that was sequenced in a study of post-analysis software for immune sequencing data (dated by TCRdb to between 2014 and 2017). Here is what the overall study found, with its caveats: Significantly higher frequencies in patients than in controls were found for several TRBV segments, including TRBV5-6, TRBV5-1 and TRBV20-1.

Library method: PCR. The instrument given in TCRdb is Illumina HiSeq 2500. Unique molecular identifiers were incorporated into TCR beta cDNA libraries to reduce PCR and sequencing biases. The public reads were run again by TCRdb, first through fastp at Q25 and then through MiXCR, and only productive beta chains were kept. All rows with the same CDR3 protein become a single entry with the most common DNA and genes. This sample holds roughly 620,000 distinct CDR3 sequences; 44% were observed only once. Around 1.7% of the sample is taken by the ten largest. For these TCRs, the target antigens are not known. The sample was blood. Receptors originate from a girl between 10 and 17 years old with multiple sclerosis.

The sample holds one count of this clonotype. The junction departs from germline at one end; a sequencing error may be responsible. This chain joins TRBV6-4 and TRBJ2-1; tentatively, D is TRBD1 (6 bases). The CDR3 is made up of 17 amino acids. CDR1 is MRHNA and CDR2 is SNTAGT in the germline V gene. The CDR3 DNA follows: TGTGCCTGCAGTGAATCATGGACAGTCAACCCCTACAATGAGCAGTTCTTC. It codes for CACSESWTVNPYNEQFF.

Concerning this clonotype itself: One junction end disagrees with the germline gene, perhaps due to a read error. J is TRBJ2-7 and V is TRBV12-3 or TRBV12-4, with 14 bases lining up with TRBD2. The CDR3 length is 20 residues. The DNA of the CDR3 is TGTGTCAGCAGTCCGCCCCCCCTGGGACTAGCGGGAGCCAACACCTACGAGCAGTACTTC. Its protein is CVSSPPPLGLAGANTYEQYF.

The chain couples TRBV12-3 or TRBV12-4 to TRBJ1-2, with TRBD1 matching over 9 bases. V shed 4 bases and J 4 bases; nucleotides not matched to a gene: 4. This CDR3 region has 14 residues. This CDR3 is CASSYGTGSYGYTF. Here the CDR3 DNA reads TGTGCCAGCAGTTATGGGACAGGGTCCTATGGCTACACCTTC.

In regard to this clonotype: The junction does not match germline at one end; this may be a read error. The chain links TRBV7-8 to TRBJ2-1; D is unresolved. The germline V gene has CDR1 SGHVS and CDR2 FQNEAQ. This CDR3 spans 16 amino acids. The CDR3 region is CASSLGGSSSDNEQFF. DNA of the CDR3: TGTGCCAGCAGCTTAGGCGGTTCGAGCTCCGACAATGAGCAGTTCTTC.

In this sample, this clonotype turned up a few times. The V gene is TRBV27, the J gene TRBJ1-6; no clear D gene. Trimming removed 6 bases from V and 6 bases from J, with 6 bases in between. CDR1 and CDR2 from the germline V gene are MNHEY and SMNVEV (reference sequence). The CDR3 extends over 12 amino acids. The CDR3 bases are TGTGCCAGCAGAGACGGTAATTCACCCCTCCACTTT. Encoded protein: CASRDGNSPLHF.

This clonotype was seen only a few times. The rearrangement uses TRBV20-1 and TRBJ2-7; tentative D call: TRBD2 (5 bases). V shed 6 bases and J shed 7 bases, with 19 bases lying between them. Germline lookup yields CDR1 DFQATT and CDR2 SNEGSKA (reference sequence). The CDR3 extends over 13 amino acids. In DNA form, the CDR3 reads TGCAGTGCAAGCCGGGAACCCATAACTGAGCAGTACTTC. It encodes CSASREPITEQYF.

This sequence joins TRBV5-4 and TRBJ2-7; D is ambiguous. The CDR3 is 11 residues long. Trimming left V 3 bases short and J 6 bases short, with 7 bases between. Germline CDR1 reads SGHNT; CDR2 reads YYREEE (reference sequence). The CDR3 nucleotides read TGTGCCAGCAGCTCACCCTTCGAGCAGTACTTC. This translates into CASSSPFEQYF.

V and J are TRBV20-1 and TRBJ1-2, with a tentative D call TRBD1 (6 bases). V was clipped by 6 bases and J by 3 bases, with 11 bases between them. The CDR3 covers 12 residues. Germline V gene lookup returns CDR1 DFQATT and CDR2 SNEGSKA (reference sequence). In nucleotides, the CDR3 is TGCAGTGCCGAGGACAGCTACTATGGCTACACCTTC. This translates into CSAEDSYYGYTF.

V gene TRBV20-1 combines with J gene TRBJ2-7; maybe TRBD2 (5 bases). The CDR3 extends over 15 amino acids. Per germline, CDR1 DFQATT and CDR2 SNEGSKA (reference sequence). The ends were cut back, 1 base at V and 0 bases at J, with 13 bases in the middle. The CDR3 DNA follows: TGCAGTGCTAGAGGAGGGCAGCTGAGCTCCTACGAGCAGTACTTC. Protein product: CSARGGQLSSYEQYF.

As concerns this clonotype: Relative to the germline gene, one junction end is altered; a read error may explain this. DNA for the CDR3: TGCAGTCCCGGGACAGGGGACGCTAGCACAGATACGCGGTATTTT. Protein sequence: CSPGTGDASTDTRYF. The rearrangement joins TRBV20-1 to TRBJ2-3; 10 bases match TRBD1. Germline CDR1 is DFQATT and CDR2 is SNEGSKA (reference sequence). The CDR3 length is 15 residues.

The J gene is TRBJ2-5, the V gene TRBV29-1; unclear D gene. The V gene lost 1 base and the J gene lost 3 bases, with 6 bases spanning the gap. The CDR3 totals 12 residues. CDR1 and CDR2 from the germline V gene are SQVTM and ANQGSEA. The CDR3 DNA is TGCAGCGTTGAAGGGTTGGAAGAGACCCAGTACTTC. Its protein product is CSVEGLEETQYF.

In its sample, this clonotype was seen a few times. The chain couples TRBV9 to TRBJ2-7, with 8 bases fitting TRBD2. This CDR3 is 15 amino acids long. CDR1 is SGDLS and CDR2 is YYNGEE in the germline V gene. J lost 6 bases, V lost 0 bases, and 8 bases had no gene match. CDR3 in amino acids: CASSVAGLGDSEQYF. Here the CDR3 DNA reads TGTGCCAGCAGCGTAGCGGGACTAGGAGACTCCGAGCAGTACTTC.

This clonotype is a singleton in its sample. The rearrangement links TRBV7-9 to TRBJ1-2; 8 nucleotides match TRBD1. The J segment lost 10 bases and the V segment lost 4 bases, leaving 11 bases of the junction unmatched. Germline lookup yields CDR1 SEHNR and CDR2 FQNEAQ (reference sequence). The CDR3 has 14 residues. DNA of the CDR3: TGTGCCAGCAGCTCATGGACAGGGAGCGTAGCCTACACCTTC. Amino acid sequence: CASSSWTGSVAYTF.

This chain links TRBV6-2 or TRBV6-3 with TRBJ1-5; D remains ambiguous. Germline assignment: CDR1 MNHEY and CDR2 SVGEGT. V dropped 4 bases and J dropped 7 bases, with 17 bases sitting between them. The CDR3 length is 15 residues. CDR3 sequence: CASSSIDKPEQPQHF. The CDR3 DNA reads as TGTGCCAGCAGTTCAATCGACAAGCCGGAGCAGCCCCAGCATTTT.

V gene TRBV7-2 combines with J gene TRBJ1-2, with D possibly being TRBD1 (5 bases). This CDR3 has 15 amino acids. The germline V gene has CDR1 SGHTA and CDR2 FQGNSA. V was shortened by 5 bases and J by 5 bases, with 18 bases between the two germline ends. The CDR3: CASSPVLPEGYGYTF. The CDR3 nucleotides read TGTGCCAGCAGCCCCGTTTTACCGGAGGGGTATGGCTACACCTTC.

This rearrangement joins TRBV12-3 or TRBV12-4 to TRBJ1-2; D perhaps matches TRBD1 (5 bases). The CDR3 is made up of 15 amino acids. V was shortened by 6 bases and J by 8 bases, with 22 bases between the two germline ends. CDR3 amino acids: CASSRPPGQDNGYTF. For the CDR3, the DNA is TGTGCCAGCAGCAGACCCCCAGGGCAGGATAACGGCTACACCTTC.

For the CDR3, the DNA is TGTGCCAGCAGTTTTGGAGACAGGGAAGAGCAGTTCTTC. This gives the protein CASSFGDREEQFF. The chain has TRBV12-3 or TRBV12-4 and TRBJ2-1; 7 bases map to TRBD1. Trimming at V came to 3 bases and at J to 10 bases, leaving 6 bases not matched to a gene. The CDR3 loop spans 13 amino acids.

This clonotype was found a few times. V is TRBV10-3 and J is TRBJ2-2; no firm D call. The CDR3 consists of 16 residues. Trimming shortened V by 5 bases and J by 0 bases, and 13 bases separated the two germline ends. From germline, CDR1 is ENHRY and CDR2 SYGVKD. CDR3 region: CAISSFGSSNTGELFF. Written as DNA, the CDR3 is TGTGCCATCAGTTCGTTCGGATCCTCGAACACCGGGGAGCTGTTTTTT.

V usage is TRBV28 and J usage is TRBJ1-2, with 8 bases fitting TRBD1. The V segment lost 3 bases and the J segment 2 bases; nucleotides outside the gene matches: 2. The CDR3 is made up of 14 amino acids. Germline loops: CDR1 MDHEN, CDR2 SYDVKM. CDR3 residues: CASSFAGGNYGYTF. For the CDR3, the DNA is TGTGCCAGCAGTTTCGCAGGGGGCAACTATGGCTACACCTTC.

This chain joins TRBV6-1 and TRBJ2-7; tentatively, D is TRBD1 (5 bases). The V end was cut by 0 bases, the J end by 6 bases, with 9 bases between. The CDR3 extends over 13 amino acids. The germline gives CDR1 MNHNS, CDR2 SASEGT. CDR3 DNA: TGTGCCAGCAGTGAAGCCGGGCAGGGCGAGCAGTACTTC. It translates to CASSEAGQGEQYF.

The chain uses TRBV4-1 and TRBJ1-1; D gene uncertain. V lost 2 bases to trimming and J lost 1 base, with 8 bases between them. Germline CDR1 is MGHRA and CDR2 is YSYEKL. The CDR3 contains 14 residues. The CDR3 bases are TGCGCCAGCAGCCAACGGACCAGGAACACTGAAGCTTTCTTT. Amino acid sequence: CASSQRTRNTEAFF.

This clonotype appeared a few times. The chain recombines TRBV5-1 with TRBJ2-7; D unresolved. This CDR3 has 14 amino acids. Per germline, CDR1 SGHRS and CDR2 YFSETQ. V was trimmed by 0 bases and J by 3 bases, leaving 10 bases between them. In nucleotides, the CDR3 is TGCGCCAGCAGCTTGGACCTGGGCTACTACGAGCAGTACTTC. This translates into CASSLDLGYYEQYF.

V usage is TRBV10-3 and J usage is TRBJ1-6; 8 bases fit TRBD1. Germline V CDR1 and CDR2: ENHRY, SYGVKD. J lost 15 bases, V lost 3 bases, and 4 bases had no gene match. The CDR3 has 12 residues. The CDR3 DNA reads as TGTGCCATCAGTGACCAGGACAGGGACCTCCACTTT. Translated, it gives CAISDQDRDLHF.

The V call is TRBV5-1, the J call TRBJ1-1; D may be TRBD1 (6 bases). V lost 4 bases to trimming and J lost 2 bases, with 15 bases between them. Germline V gene data show CDR1 as SGHRS and CDR2 as YFSETQ. The CDR3 contains 15 residues. DNA of the CDR3: TGCGCCAGCAGCATCGGGACATTTTCCAACACTGAAGCTTTCTTT. Its protein is CASSIGTFSNTEAFF.

Here the CDR3 reads CASSWPGKEGYTF. The CDR3 DNA is TGTGCCAGCAGTTGGCCAGGGAAGGAGGGCTACACCTTC. This sequence joins TRBV12-3 or TRBV12-4 and TRBJ1-2; TRBD1 is a possible D gene (5 bases). Trimming removed 4 bases from V and 8 bases from J, with 14 bases in between. The CDR3 is 13 residues long.